These T cell receptor beta chains were read from a single sample in a study of shared clonotypes between healthy human individuals. TCRdb's copy holds only in-frame clones and misses some; the assay was immunoSEQ multiplex PCR. The table records 850,000 to 1,200,000 clones, around 76% of them present only once. The material sequenced was memory CD4+ T cells sorted from blood. All receptors derive from a man between 18 and 29 years old in good health. CDR3s include the opening cysteine and the closing phenylalanine or tryptophan. Fields, in order: J gene, D gene, V gene, clone size, CDR3 protein, CDR3 DNA. D genes are given only for firm matches. The listing skips clone size in some rows; elsewhere it reads once, few, many or a size class.

TRBJ2-3 . TRBV27 . CASSLVWQSTDTQYF TGTGCCAGCAGTTTAGTTTGGCAGAGCACAGATACGCAGTATTTT
TRBJ1-1 . TRBV2 . CASRSRPNTEAFF TGTGCCAGCCGTAGTCGGCCGAACACTGAAGCTTTCTTT
TRBJ2-5 . TRBV5-6 . CASSLQPVGETQYF TGTGCCAGCAGCTTGCAACCAGTAGGAGAGACCCAGTACTTC
TRBJ2-1 TRBD2 TRBV19 . CASSWVSGKASDNEQFF TGTGCCAGTAGTTGGGTGAGCGGGAAGGCCAGCGACAATGAGCAGTTCTTC
TRBJ1-6 . TRBV7-9 . CASSLAVVSYNSPLHF TGTGCCAGCAGCTTAGCCGTGGTCTCCTATAATTCACCCCTCCACTTT
TRBJ2-2 TRBD1 TRBV10-3 once CAISGRQGSWELFF TGTGCCATCAGTGGCCGACAGGGATCCTGGGAGCTGTTTTTT
TRBJ1-2 . TRBV7-8 . CASSQGAGAGMNYGYTF TGTGCCAGCAGCCAAGGGGCAGGGGCAGGAATGAACTATGGCTACACCTTC
TRBJ2-3 . TRBV2 . CASSEGRRTDTQYF TGTGCCAGCAGTGAAGGGAGACGCACAGATACGCAGTATTTT
TRBJ2-7 . TRBV11-2 . CASSSADRFHYEQYF TGTGCCAGCAGCTCTGCGGACAGATTTCACTACGAGCAGTACTTC
TRBJ1-1 TRBD1 TRBV4-3 few CASSQATDRENTEAFF TGCGCCAGCAGCCAAGCTACGGACAGGGAGAACACTGAAGCTTTCTTT
TRBJ1-2 TRBD1 TRBV11-2 . CASSVPGQGSYGYTF TGTGCCAGCAGCGTCCCGGGACAGGGGTCCTATGGCTACACCTTC
TRBJ2-7 . TRBV7-6 . CASSRPQSQTATSSYEQYF TGTGCCAGCAGCCGACCCCAGAGTCAGACAGCCACGAGCTCCTACGAGCAGTACTTC
TRBJ2-2 TRBD1 TRBV2 . CASKRDRGGTGELFF TGTGCCAGCAAACGGGACAGGGGTGGGACCGGGGAGCTGTTTTTT
TRBJ2-2 . TRBV7-9 once CASSNQGTGELFF TGTGCCAGCAGCAATCAGGGGACCGGGGAGCTGTTTTTT
TRBJ1-5 . TRBV2 . CASSEEGSGQPQHF TGTGCCAGCAGTGAAGAGGGTAGCGGTCAGCCCCAGCATTTT
TRBJ1-3 TRBD1 TRBV4-1 . CASSHTGGLSGNTIYF TGCGCCAGCAGCCATACAGGGGGCCTCTCTGGAAACACCATATATTTT
TRBJ2-1 TRBD2 TRBV4-1 many CASSKGRAEYNEQFF TGCGCCAGCAGCAAGGGGAGGGCGGAATACAATGAGCAGTTCTTC
TRBJ1-5 . TRBV1 . CTSSHPILGNQPQHF TGCACCAGCAGCCATCCTATTTTAGGCAATCAGCCCCAGCATTTT
TRBJ1-1 . TRBV29-1 . CSVVPGAEAFF TGCAGCGTTGTACCGGGAGCTGAAGCTTTCTTT
TRBJ2-5 TRBD1 TRBV7-2 . CASSLTGQGTSETQYF TGTGCCAGCAGCTTGACAGGGCAGGGGACCTCTGAGACCCAGTACTTC
TRBJ2-2 . TRBV4-3 . CASSQDQGPGELFF TGCGCCAGCAGCCAAGATCAGGGCCCCGGGGAGCTGTTTTTT
TRBJ2-7 TRBD1 TRBV7-2 few CASSLRQGEQYF TGTGCCAGCAGCTTACGACAGGGTGAGCAGTACTTC
TRBJ2-6 TRBD1 TRBV2 . CASNPGQGFDGANVLTF TGTGCCAGCAACCCGGGACAGGGGTTCGATGGGGCCAACGTCCTGACTTTC
TRBJ2-1 TRBD2 TRBV7-6 once CASSSAREGGEQFF TGTGCCAGCAGCTCCGCCCGGGAGGGCGGTGAGCAGTTCTTC
TRBJ1-6 . TRBV30 . CAWSVTGTDLSPLHF TGTGCCTGGAGTGTTACCGGGACTGATTTATCACCCCTCCACTTT
TRBJ1-4 . TRBV5-4 . CASSLEGQKGEKLFF TGTGCCAGCAGCCTAGAGGGACAAAAGGGGGAAAAACTGTTTTTT
TRBJ2-5 . TRBV6-6 . CASRDGPQETQYF TGTGCCTCGCGGGACGGGCCGCAAGAGACCCAGTACTTC
TRBJ2-7 . TRBV5-1 . CASSPSAMEGNEQYF TGCGCCAGCAGCCCCTCGGCGATGGAGGGCAACGAGCAGTACTTC
TRBJ2-7 TRBD2 TRBV6-4 . CASSLQRGVSYEQYF TGTGCCAGCAGTCTACAGCGGGGGGTCTCCTACGAGCAGTACTTC
TRBJ1-2 TRBD1 TRBV6-1 few CASSADRGLYGYTF TGTGCCAGCAGTGCCGACAGGGGGCTCTATGGCTACACCTTC
TRBJ2-7 . TRBV5-8 . CASSLVRYSSEMYEQYF TGTGCCAGCAGCTTGGTAAGGTATTCGTCCGAAATGTACGAGCAGTACTTC
TRBJ2-3 TRBD2 TRBV4-2 once CASSQDSGGPSTDTQYF TGTGCCAGCAGCCAAGATAGCGGGGGGCCGAGCACAGATACGCAGTATTTT
TRBJ1-1 . TRBV5-6 . CASSLEGLGTEAFF TGTGCCAGCAGCTTGGAAGGGCTGGGGACTGAAGCTTTCTTT
TRBJ2-5 TRBD2 TRBV7-2 . CASSLGTSESETQYF TGTGCCAGCAGCTTAGGGACTAGCGAATCAGAGACCCAGTACTTC
TRBJ2-7 TRBD1 TRBV4-1 . CASSISGTGSYEQYF TGCGCCAGCAGCATCTCCGGGACAGGGTCCTACGAGCAGTACTTC
TRBJ2-7 TRBD1 TRBV4-1 . CASSQTGQGSYEQYF TGCGCCAGCAGCCAAACGGGACAGGGGTCCTACGAGCAGTACTTC
TRBJ2-7 . TRBV6-5 . CASSPRGSPREQYF TGTGCCAGCAGCCCACGTGGATCGCCCCGCGAGCAGTACTTC
TRBJ1-2 . TRBV4-3 . CASSPTYGNYGYTF TGCGCCAGCAGCCCGACTTATGGCAACTATGGCTACACCTTC
TRBJ1-2 . TRBV28 . CASSTLPGDHGYTF TGTGCCAGCAGTACCTTGCCGGGGGATCATGGCTACACCTTC